A selection of T cell receptor beta chains follows, all from one sample in a study of regulatory T cells in long-lasting Graves disease. TCRdb reprocessed the multiplex PCR reads with MiXCR, giving one entry per CDR3 protein. The sample lists about 470,000 distinct CDR3 sequences, roughly 15% occurring once. The sample was also reused in another study, on T cells in Graves' hyperthyroidism and ophthalmopathy.

The starting material was peripheral blood mononuclear cells (PBMCs), obtained at new diagnosis, from a patient treated with antithyroid drugs. Receptor source: a man aged 35-49 years with Graves disease. Each CDR3 is given with its conserved first and last residue. A D gene is named only where the DNA matches it firmly. For some rows the clone size is stated as once, few or many, or as a class when expanded; others skip it.

cdr3_aa: CASSQGWTSGATMNEQFF; cdr3_nt: TGTGCCAGCAGCCAAGGATGGACTAGCGGGGCCACAATGAATGAGCAGTTCTTC; d_call: TRBD2; v_call: TRBV3-1; j_call: TRBJ2-1; clone_size: many
cdr3_aa: CASSVAGGRYEQYF; cdr3_nt: TGTGCCAGCAGTGTAGCGGGAGGAAGGTACGAGCAGTACTTC; d_call: TRBD2; v_call: TRBV6-2/TRBV6-3; j_call: TRBJ2-7; clone_size: .
cdr3_aa: CASSSLAGGPSYEQYF; cdr3_nt: TGTGCCAGCAGTTCCTTAGCGGGAGGGCCCTCCTACGAGCAGTACTTC; d_call: TRBD2; v_call: TRBV28; j_call: TRBJ2-7; clone_size: few
cdr3_aa: CASRELAVGIQYF; cdr3_nt: TGTGCCAGCAGAGAACTAGCGGTCGGCATTCAGTACTTC; d_call: TRBD2; v_call: TRBV2; j_call: TRBJ2-4; clone_size: many
cdr3_aa: CASSPPGVGDLYEQYF; cdr3_nt: TGTGCCAGCAGTCCCCCCGGTGTGGGAGACTTGTACGAGCAGTACTTC; d_call: .; v_call: TRBV28; j_call: TRBJ2-7; clone_size: few
cdr3_aa: CASSLSPSGGHHNEQFF; cdr3_nt: TGTGCCAGCAGTTTATCGCCTAGCGGGGGCCACCATAATGAGCAGTTCTTC; d_call: TRBD2; v_call: TRBV27; j_call: TRBJ2-1; clone_size: .
cdr3_aa: CASNRAGGTDTQYF; cdr3_nt: TGTGCCAGCAATCGAGCGGGAGGCACAGATACGCAGTATTTT; d_call: TRBD2; v_call: TRBV6-1; j_call: TRBJ2-3; clone_size: many
cdr3_aa: CASSQELTGILHEQYF; cdr3_nt: TGCGCCAGCAGCCAAGAGCTGACAGGGATCCTTCACGAGCAGTACTTC; d_call: TRBD1; v_call: TRBV4-1; j_call: TRBJ2-7; clone_size: .
cdr3_aa: CASSEAPTALAGAFF; cdr3_nt: TGTGCCAGCAGTGAAGCTCCCACTGCTCTGGCTGGAGCTTTCTTT; d_call: .; v_call: TRBV2; j_call: TRBJ1-1; clone_size: many
cdr3_aa: CAIMTDINNEQFF; cdr3_nt: TGTGCCATCATGACCGACATAAACAATGAGCAGTTCTTC; d_call: .; v_call: TRBV10-3; j_call: TRBJ2-1; clone_size: many
cdr3_aa: CASSPGQGVRNEQFF; cdr3_nt: TGTGCCAGCAGTCCGGGACAGGGGGTTAGGAATGAGCAGTTCTTC; d_call: TRBD1; v_call: TRBV28; j_call: TRBJ2-1; clone_size: .
cdr3_aa: CASSSTGLSNEKLFF; cdr3_nt: TGCGCCAGCAGCTCGACAGGACTTTCTAATGAAAAACTGTTTTTT; d_call: .; v_call: TRBV5-1; j_call: TRBJ1-4; clone_size: few
cdr3_aa: CASSFVGEGADTQYF; cdr3_nt: TGTGCCAGCAGTTTTGTCGGGGAGGGCGCAGATACGCAGTATTTT; d_call: TRBD2; v_call: TRBV28; j_call: TRBJ2-3; clone_size: many
cdr3_aa: CASSRLGVDTQYF; cdr3_nt: TGTGCCAGCAGCCGACTAGGCGTCGATACGCAGTATTTT; d_call: .; v_call: TRBV27; j_call: TRBJ2-3; clone_size: many
cdr3_aa: CSVGGTGDTGELFF; cdr3_nt: TGCAGCGTTGGGGGGACAGGGGATACCGGGGAGCTGTTTTTT; d_call: TRBD1; v_call: TRBV29-1; j_call: TRBJ2-2; clone_size: .
cdr3_aa: CASSFSSLGTGNAYEQYF; cdr3_nt: TGTGCCAGCAGTTTTAGTTCCCTTGGGACAGGGAATGCGTACGAGCAGTACTTC; d_call: TRBD1; v_call: TRBV28; j_call: TRBJ2-7; clone_size: many
cdr3_aa: CASNAGGVSYNEQFF; cdr3_nt: TGTGCCAGTAACGCGGGAGGGGTCTCCTACAATGAGCAGTTCTTC; d_call: TRBD2; v_call: TRBV19; j_call: TRBJ2-1; clone_size: .
cdr3_aa: CSARDLSGRNINGELFF; cdr3_nt: TGCAGTGCTAGAGATCTTAGCGGGAGGAACATAAACGGGGAGCTGTTTTTT; d_call: TRBD2; v_call: TRBV20-1; j_call: TRBJ2-2; clone_size: once
cdr3_aa: CASQTAGGLSSGNTIYF; cdr3_nt: TGTGCCAGCCAGACCGCCGGGGGACTGAGCTCTGGAAACACCATATATTTT; d_call: .; v_call: TRBV28; j_call: TRBJ1-3; clone_size: many
cdr3_aa: CSARDWASPDQETQYF; cdr3_nt: TGCAGTGCTAGAGATTGGGCTAGTCCGGACCAAGAGACCCAGTACTTC; d_call: .; v_call: TRBV20-1; j_call: TRBJ2-5; clone_size: .
cdr3_aa: CASSQMQGARDTQYF; cdr3_nt: TGTGCCAGCAGCCAAATGCAGGGGGCGAGGGATACGCAGTATTTT; d_call: TRBD1; v_call: TRBV3-1; j_call: TRBJ2-3; clone_size: many
cdr3_aa: CASSFSGRSTDTQYF; cdr3_nt: TGTGCCAGCAGCTTTAGCGGGAGAAGCACAGATACGCAGTATTTT; d_call: TRBD2; v_call: TRBV28; j_call: TRBJ2-3; clone_size: many
cdr3_aa: CASSSSAVSVTDTQYF; cdr3_nt: TGTGCCAGCAGCTCCTCAGCGGTGTCGGTCACAGATACGCAGTATTTT; d_call: .; v_call: TRBV7-9; j_call: TRBJ2-3; clone_size: many
cdr3_aa: CSVQGNEAFF; cdr3_nt: TGCAGCGTACAGGGGAATGAAGCTTTCTTT; d_call: TRBD1; v_call: TRBV29-1; j_call: TRBJ1-1; clone_size: .
cdr3_aa: CASSSPNGYTF; cdr3_nt: TGTGCCAGCAGTTCACCTAATGGCTACACCTTC; d_call: .; v_call: TRBV6-5; j_call: TRBJ1-2; clone_size: .
cdr3_aa: CSARRREATGELFF; cdr3_nt: TGCAGTGCTAGAAGGCGGGAGGCTACCGGGGAGCTGTTTTTT; d_call: TRBD2; v_call: TRBV20-1; j_call: TRBJ2-2; clone_size: few